The clone carrying this TCR beta chain came up a few times. Sequencing was performed with immunoSEQ multiplex PCR; in TCRdb, only in-frame clones are kept and a portion is missing. This sample has about 74,000 clones; approximately 84% occur once, and the top ten carry over 30%. The sample is drawn from a study of blood T cell repertoires in COVID-19. The overall study: Both acute and convalescent COVID-19 samples were obtained from the United States, Italy and Spain.

The V and J ends lost 6 bases and 6 bases respectively, with 18 bases between them. Per the germline V gene, CDR1 is LNHDA and CDR2 is SQIVND (reference sequence). The CDR3 contains 14 residues. The sequenced sample consisted of peripheral blood. The TCR comes from a man in his 70s with acute or convalescent COVID-19. The chain couples TRBV19 to TRBJ2-7, with a tentative D call TRBD1 (6 bases). CDR3 amino acids: CASSPSWGLGEQYF. DNA for the CDR3: TGTGCCAGTAGCCCCTCCTGGGGGCTTGGCGAGCAGTACTTC.